Listed here are 13 T cell receptor beta chains from one sample, sequenced in a study of Ad26.COV2.S vaccination and SARS-CoV-2 variants. Sequencing used immunoSEQ multiplex PCR; TCRdb keeps in-frame clones, though not all of them. The repertoire includes 400,000 to 450,000 clones, more than 80% of them detected once, and roughly an eighth sits in the top ten. The treatment denotes: some 20 received Ad26.COV2.S at low or high dose, single or two shots; 5 received placebo; per-sample allocation not given. Sample collection was performed on day 63 after the first vaccine or placebo injection. The source material was peripheral blood, sampled in a trial of Ad26.COV2.S vaccine versus placebo. These TCRs come from a person between 18 and 60 years old who received the Ad26.COV2.S COVID-19 vaccine or a placebo.

The chain employs TRBV4-3 and TRBJ1-1; TRBD1 matches at 11 bases. CDR1 is LGHNA and CDR2 is YSLEER in the germline V gene. This CDR3 region has 15 residues. Trimming at V came to 0 bases and at J to 11 bases, leaving 8 bases not matched to a gene. Here the CDR3 DNA reads TGCGCCAGCAGCCAAGAGAGGACAGGGGGCTTCTCGGCTTTCTTT. Translated: CASSQERTGGFSAFF.

The rearrangement links TRBV6-6 to TRBJ1-1, with 10 bases that match TRBD1. Germline assignment: CDR1 MNHNY and CDR2 SVGAGI (reference sequence). The CDR3 consists of 12 residues. J was trimmed by 4 bases and V by 8 bases; bases with no gene match: 1. The CDR3 nucleotides are TGTGCCAGCCGGACAGGGGGCACTGAAGCTTTCTTT. Translating it yields CASRTGGTEAFF.

This clone was observed a single time. The chain employs TRBV28 and TRBJ2-7; D gene uncertain. Between the trimmed V and J ends, which lost 6 bases and 3 bases, there was a span of 18 bases. Per the germline V gene, CDR1 is MDHEN and CDR2 is SYDVKM. The CDR3 runs to 15 residues. In DNA form, the CDR3 reads TGTGCCAGCAGCCCCCCTAGGGATGGAGTCTACGAGCAGTACTTC. As protein: CASSPPRDGVYEQYF.

This chain links TRBV28 with TRBJ1-4; a possible D gene is TRBD1 (6 bases). The germline V gene encodes CDR1 MDHEN and CDR2 SYDVKM. The CDR3 totals 14 residues. V was pared by 5 bases and J by 6 bases, with 13 bases between. CDR3 sequence: CASSNPGDYEKLFF. CDR3 nucleotide sequence: TGTGCCAGCAGTAATCCAGGGGACTATGAAAAACTGTTTTTT.

The V call is TRBV19, the J call TRBJ2-4; TRBD2 is a possible D gene (7 bases). There are 16 residues in the CDR3. Germline CDR1 LNHDA, CDR2 SQIVND (reference sequence). The ends were cut back, 6 bases at V and 0 bases at J, with 15 bases in the middle. Here the CDR3 reads CASSPLRGLAKNIQYF. DNA of the CDR3: TGTGCCAGTAGCCCTCTGCGGGGGCTAGCCAAAAACATTCAGTACTTC.

The V and J genes are TRBV5-1 and TRBJ2-5; D is undetermined. The CDR3 has 13 residues. Germline V CDR1 and CDR2: SGHRS, YFSETQ. V dropped 0 bases and J dropped 1 base, with 4 bases sitting between them. This chain's CDR3 is CASSLAVQETQYF. As DNA, the CDR3 is TGCGCCAGCAGCTTGGCCGTCCAAGAGACCCAGTACTTC. Full variable domain (outside the CDR3, taken from reference TRBV5-1 and TRBJ2-5): KAGVTQTPRYLIKTRGQQVTLSCSPISGHRSVSWYQQTPGQGLQFLFEYFSETQRNKGNFPGRFSGRQFSNSRSEMNVSTLELGDSALYLCASSLAVQETQYFGPGTRLLVL.

The rearrangement joins TRBV19 to TRBJ1-1; D is unclear. Germline loops: CDR1 LNHDA, CDR2 SQIVND (reference sequence). Between the trimmed V and J ends, which lost 6 bases and 5 bases, there was a span of 13 bases. This CDR3 has 13 amino acids. CDR3 sequence (DNA): TGTGCCAGTAGCCCCTTCCTGAGGACTGAAGCTTTCTTT. It is translated as CASSPFLRTEAFF.

This clone appeared once. The V call is TRBV25-1, the J call TRBJ2-7, with TRBD2 matching 11 bases. Germline loops: CDR1 MGHDK, CDR2 SYGVNS. The CDR3 covers 15 residues. V was pared by 7 bases and J by 5 bases, with 10 bases of the junction left unmatched. CDR3 protein: CASTSATSGIHEQYF. CDR3 DNA sequence: TGTGCCAGCACCTCCGCGACTAGCGGGATCCACGAGCAGTACTTC.

V and J are TRBV7-9 and TRBJ2-1; 9 bases agree with TRBD1. The V and J ends lost 2 bases and 4 bases, in that order; junction bases with no gene match: 3. The germline V gene has CDR1 SEHNR and CDR2 FQNEAQ (reference sequence). The CDR3 sequence is 15 residues long. CDR3 bases: TGTGCCAGCAGCTTAAAGGGGACAGGGTACAATGAGCAGTTCTTC. Its protein is CASSLKGTGYNEQFF.

The V call is TRBV5-8, the J call TRBJ1-5, with a possible D match to TRBD1 (5 bases). There are 14 residues in the CDR3. CDR1 is SGHTS, CDR2 YDEGEE, per germline. V gave up 0 bases and J gave up 4 bases, with 8 bases separating them. The CDR3 spells CASSLDGGNQPQHF. The CDR3 nucleotides are TGTGCCAGCAGCTTGGATGGGGGGAATCAGCCCCAGCATTTT.

The genes are TRBV19 and TRBJ2-7; the D call may be TRBD1 or TRBD2 (5 bases each). Germline V lookup: CDR1 LNHDA, CDR2 SQIVND (reference sequence). The CDR3 is 15 residues long. Between the trimmed V and J ends, which lost 3 bases and 0 bases, there was a span of 12 bases. The CDR3: CASSIRPGPSYEQYF. As DNA, the CDR3 is TGTGCCAGTAGTATTAGACCGGGACCCTCCTACGAGCAGTACTTC. Full variable domain (rest looked up from reference TRBV19 and TRBJ2-7): DGGITQSPKYLFRKEGQNVTLSCEQNLNHDAMYWYRQDPGQGLRLIYYSQIVNDFQKGDIAEGYSVSREKKESFPLTVTSAQKNPTAFYLCASSIRPGPSYEQYFGPGTRLTVT.

The chain has TRBV10-3 and TRBJ1-2; no reliable D call. This CDR3 spans 15 amino acids. Deletions cut 3 bases from V and 4 bases from J, with 15 bases between. From germline, CDR1 is ENHRY and CDR2 SYGVKD. CDR3 loop: CAISEGTDKAYGYTF. Here the CDR3 DNA reads TGTGCCATCAGTGAAGGTACAGATAAGGCCTATGGCTACACCTTC.

The chain couples TRBV30 to TRBJ2-7; TRBD1 aligns across 7 bases. The CDR3 totals 12 residues. The germline V gene encodes CDR1 GTSNPN and CDR2 SVGIG (reference sequence). V shed 3 bases and J 3 bases; nucleotides not matched to a gene: 2. CDR3 loop: CAWRRDSYEQYF. CDR3 DNA sequence: TGTGCCTGGAGAAGGGACAGCTACGAGCAGTACTTC.